The clone carrying this TCR beta chain came up many times. Its antigen is as yet unknown. The data were taken from a study of CD8 T cells in ankylosing spondylitis. Notes on the study in general: Ankylosing spondylitis blood appeared to carry a characteristic TCR beta motif of roughly 8 highly homologous variants. Within matched ankylosing spondylitis synovial fluid, disease-linked clones were reportedly significantly enriched.

TCRdb recomputed calls from the 5' RACE reads with MiXCR, one row per CDR3 protein. The table has around 91,000 distinct CDR3 sequences, more than 8.5% seen once. The specimen sequenced was blood, either unsorted or a sorted T cell fraction (not recorded which). The receptor was isolated from a male donor with ankylosing spondylitis.

The CDR3 protein is CASAGAFLGYTF. As DNA, the CDR3 is TGTGCCAGCGCGGGGGCGTTTCTTGGCTACACCTTC. This chain links TRBV27 with TRBJ1-2; D is perhaps TRBD1 (6 bases). The germline V gene encodes CDR1 MNHEY and CDR2 SMNVEV (reference sequence). Trimming left V 8 bases short and J 7 bases short, with 14 bases between. CDR3 length: 12 residues.